The sample holds many counts of the clone carrying this TCR beta chain. The antigen is undetermined. The data stem from a study of regulatory T cells in long-lasting Graves disease. Study results and caveats: Shared public clonotypes totalled 2,741 in persistent patients, compared with about 960 in new patients.

HTBI primers from iRepertoire and Arm-PCR of CDR3 regions yielded the TCR beta libraries. TCRdb itself ran the multiplex PCR reads through MiXCR, one entry per CDR3 protein. The sample includes 530,000 or so distinct CDR3 sequences, about 16% seen only once; the top ten take 9.5% to 15%. V lost 5 bases, J lost 5 bases, and 12 bases lay in between. The germline gives CDR1 MNHEY, CDR2 SMNVEV (reference sequence). The CDR3 extends over 13 amino acids. Time point here: newly diagnosed GD, antithyroid drugs for less than 3 months. RNA extracted from PBMCs served as the sequencing template. These data also featured in a second study, about T cells in Graves' hyperthyroidism and ophthalmopathy. That report adds: Most clonotypes expanded in thyroid above 0.001 were likewise present in blood.

The chain has TRBV27 and TRBJ1-1; TRBD1 might be the D (5 bases). The sequence was obtained from a man between 18 and 35 years old with Graves disease. Here the sequenced sample was peripheral blood mononuclear cells (PBMCs), taken at new diagnosis, from a patient treated with antithyroid drugs. In nucleotides, the CDR3 is TGTGCCAGCAGTCACAACAGGAGGACTGAAGCTTTCTTT. This sequence encodes CASSHNRRTEAFF.